Detailed here is one T cell receptor (beta chain). This specimen includes other DNA sequences encoding the same CDR3. The sample is drawn from a study of blood T cell repertoires in COVID-19. Turning to the study itself: Nucleic acid was either cDNA or gDNA, and it came from T cells, B-cell-depleted T cells, or PBMCs.

The germline V gene encodes CDR1 SEHNR and CDR2 FQNEAQ (reference sequence). The length of the CDR3 is 14 residues. Trimming shortened V by 1 base and J by 7 bases, and 11 bases separated the two germline ends. This table comes from immunoSEQ multiplex PCR, and its TCRdb copy is limited to in-frame clones, with some not included. The sample carries some 200,000 clones, 92% recorded once. The chain couples TRBV7-9 to TRBJ1-5; D possibly corresponds to TRBD1 (6 bases). Specimen: peripheral blood. The receptor was isolated from a man aged 30 to 39 with acute or convalescent COVID-19. CDR3 in amino acids: CASSLGGGGQPQHF. As DNA, the CDR3 is TGTGCCAGCAGCTTAGGGGGAGGGGGGCAGCCCCAGCATTTT.